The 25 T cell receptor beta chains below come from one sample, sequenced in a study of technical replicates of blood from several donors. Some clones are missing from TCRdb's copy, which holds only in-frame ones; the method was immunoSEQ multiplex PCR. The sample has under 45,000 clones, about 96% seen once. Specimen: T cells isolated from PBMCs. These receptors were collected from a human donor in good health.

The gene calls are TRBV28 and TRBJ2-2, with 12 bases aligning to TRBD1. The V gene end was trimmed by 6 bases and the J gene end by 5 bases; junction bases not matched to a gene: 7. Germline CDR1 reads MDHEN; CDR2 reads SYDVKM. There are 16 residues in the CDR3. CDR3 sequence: CASSHAGQGATGELFF. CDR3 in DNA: TGTGCCAGCAGCCATGCGGGACAGGGGGCAACCGGGGAGCTGTTTTTT.

The CDR3 region has the DNA TGTGCCAGCCGGACAGGGGGCTACGAGCAGTACTTC. Amino acids: CASRTGGYEQYF. J is TRBJ2-7 and V is TRBV28; 10 nucleotides match TRBD1. With V trimmed by 8 bases and J by 3 bases, 1 base remained unmatched. CDR3 length equals 12 residues. CDR1 and CDR2 from the germline V gene are MDHEN and SYDVKM.

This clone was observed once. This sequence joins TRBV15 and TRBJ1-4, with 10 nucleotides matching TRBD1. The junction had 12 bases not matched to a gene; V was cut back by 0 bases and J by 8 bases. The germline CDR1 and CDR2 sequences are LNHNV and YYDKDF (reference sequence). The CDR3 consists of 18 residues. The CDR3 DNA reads TGTGCCACCAGCAGAGATCCGCTTCGACAGGGGGCGGACGAAAAACTGTTTTTT. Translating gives CATSRDPLRQGADEKLFF. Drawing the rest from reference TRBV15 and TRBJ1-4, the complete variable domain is DAMVIQNPRYQVTQFGKPVTLSCSQTLNHNVMYWYQQKSSQAPKLLFHYYDKDFNNEADTPDNFQSRRPNTSFCFLDIRSPGLGDTAMYLCATSRDPLRQGADEKLFFGSGTQLSVL.

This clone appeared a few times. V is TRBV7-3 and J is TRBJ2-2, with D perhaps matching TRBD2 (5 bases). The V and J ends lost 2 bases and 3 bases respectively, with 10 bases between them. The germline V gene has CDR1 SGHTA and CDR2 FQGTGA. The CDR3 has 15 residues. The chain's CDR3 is CASSLVHGDTGELFF. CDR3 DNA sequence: TGTGCCAGCAGCTTAGTACACGGGGACACCGGGGAGCTGTTTTTT.

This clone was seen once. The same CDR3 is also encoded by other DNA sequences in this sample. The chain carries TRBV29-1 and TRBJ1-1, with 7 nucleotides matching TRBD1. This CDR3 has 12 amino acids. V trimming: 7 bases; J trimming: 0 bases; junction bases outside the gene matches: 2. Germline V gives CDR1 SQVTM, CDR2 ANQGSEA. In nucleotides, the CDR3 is TGCAGCGGGGGGACAGTGAACACTGAAGCTTTCTTT. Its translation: CSGGTVNTEAFF.

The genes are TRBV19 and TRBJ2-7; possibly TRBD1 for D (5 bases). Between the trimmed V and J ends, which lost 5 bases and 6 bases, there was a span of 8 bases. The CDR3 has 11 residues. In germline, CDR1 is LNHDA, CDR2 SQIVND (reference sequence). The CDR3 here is CASSLGAEQYF. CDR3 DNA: TGTGCCAGTAGTTTAGGGGCCGAGCAGTACTTC.

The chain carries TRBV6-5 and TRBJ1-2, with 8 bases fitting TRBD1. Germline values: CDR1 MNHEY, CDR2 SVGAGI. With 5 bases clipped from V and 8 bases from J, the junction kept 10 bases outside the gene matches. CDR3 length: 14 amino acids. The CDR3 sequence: CASSASSTGDGYTF. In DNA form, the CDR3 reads TGTGCCAGCAGTGCCTCCTCGACAGGGGACGGCTACACCTTC.

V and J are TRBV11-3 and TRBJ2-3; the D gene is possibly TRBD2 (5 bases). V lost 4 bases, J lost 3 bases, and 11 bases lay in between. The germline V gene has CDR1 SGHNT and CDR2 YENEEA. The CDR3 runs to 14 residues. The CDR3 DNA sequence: TGTGCCAGCAGCTCTTCCCGGGGAACAGATACGCAGTATTTT. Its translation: CASSSSRGTDTQYF.

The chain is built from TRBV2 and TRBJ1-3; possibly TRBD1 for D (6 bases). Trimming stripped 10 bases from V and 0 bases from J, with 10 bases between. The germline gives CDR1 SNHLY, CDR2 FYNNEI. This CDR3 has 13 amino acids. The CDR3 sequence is CATDSDSGNTIYF. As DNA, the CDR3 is TGTGCCACGGACAGCGACTCTGGAAACACCATATATTTT.

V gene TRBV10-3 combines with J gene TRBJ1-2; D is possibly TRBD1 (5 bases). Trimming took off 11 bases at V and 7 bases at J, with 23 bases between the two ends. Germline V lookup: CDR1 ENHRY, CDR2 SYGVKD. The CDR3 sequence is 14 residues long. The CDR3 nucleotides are TGTGCCTCCCGATCAGAGACAGCAGTAGGTGGCTACACCTTC. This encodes CASRSETAVGGYTF.

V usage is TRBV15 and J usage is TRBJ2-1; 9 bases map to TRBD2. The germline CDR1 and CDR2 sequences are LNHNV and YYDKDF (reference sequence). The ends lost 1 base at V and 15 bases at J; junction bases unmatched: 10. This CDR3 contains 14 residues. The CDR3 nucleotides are TGTGCCACCAGCAGAGGGCTAGCGGGGTACAACCCGTTCTTC. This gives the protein CATSRGLAGYNPFF.

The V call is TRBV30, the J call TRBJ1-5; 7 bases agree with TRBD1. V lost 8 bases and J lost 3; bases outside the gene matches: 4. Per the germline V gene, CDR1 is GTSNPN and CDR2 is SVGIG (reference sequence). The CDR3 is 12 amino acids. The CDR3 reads CASDRDNQPQHF. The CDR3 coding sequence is TGTGCCAGTGACAGGGACAATCAGCCCCAGCATTTT.

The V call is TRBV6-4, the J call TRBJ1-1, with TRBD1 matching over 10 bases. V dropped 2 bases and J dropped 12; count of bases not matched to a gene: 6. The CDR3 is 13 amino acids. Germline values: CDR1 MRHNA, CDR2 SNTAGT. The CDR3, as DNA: TGTGCCAGCAGTGACCGGGACAGGGGAGAAACTTTCTTT. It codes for CASSDRDRGETFF.

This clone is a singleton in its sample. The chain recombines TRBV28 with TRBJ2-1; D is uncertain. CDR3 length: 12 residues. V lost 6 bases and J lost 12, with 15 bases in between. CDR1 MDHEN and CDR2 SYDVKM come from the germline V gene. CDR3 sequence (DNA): TGTGCCAGCAGCCTGGTCGAACCAGGGCAGTTCTTC. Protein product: CASSLVEPGQFF. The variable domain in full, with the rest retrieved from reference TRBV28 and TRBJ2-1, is DVKVTQSSRYLVKRTGEKVFLECVQDMDHENMFWYRQDPGLGLRLIYFSYDVKMKEKGDIPEGYSVSREKKERFSLILESASTNQTSMYLCASSLVEPGQFFGPGTRLTVL.

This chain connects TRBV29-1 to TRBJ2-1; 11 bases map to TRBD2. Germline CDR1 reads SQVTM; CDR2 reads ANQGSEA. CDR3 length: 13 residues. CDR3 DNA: TGCAGTCAACTAGCGGGAGTGTCATCCGAGCAGTTCTTC. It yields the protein CSQLAGVSSEQFF.

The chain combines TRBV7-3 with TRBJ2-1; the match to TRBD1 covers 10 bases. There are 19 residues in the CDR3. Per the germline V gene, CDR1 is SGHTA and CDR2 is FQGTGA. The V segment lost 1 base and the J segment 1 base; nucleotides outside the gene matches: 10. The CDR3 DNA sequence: TGTGCCAGCAGCTTAAACCGGGACAGGGGTCCAGCGTCCTACAATGAGCAGTTCTTC. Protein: CASSLNRDRGPASYNEQFF. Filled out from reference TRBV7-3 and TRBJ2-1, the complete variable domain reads GAGVSQTPSNKVTEKGKYVELRCDPISGHTALYWYRQSLGQGPEFLIYFQGTGAADDSGLPNDRFFAVRPEGSVSTLKIQRTERGDSAVYLCASSLNRDRGPASYNEQFFGPGTRLTVL.

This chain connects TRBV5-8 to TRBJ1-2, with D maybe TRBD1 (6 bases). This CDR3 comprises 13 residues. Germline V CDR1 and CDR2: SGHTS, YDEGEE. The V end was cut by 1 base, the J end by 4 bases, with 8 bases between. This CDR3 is CASSLTGSYGYTF. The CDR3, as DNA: TGTGCCAGCAGCTTGACAGGGAGCTATGGCTACACCTTC.

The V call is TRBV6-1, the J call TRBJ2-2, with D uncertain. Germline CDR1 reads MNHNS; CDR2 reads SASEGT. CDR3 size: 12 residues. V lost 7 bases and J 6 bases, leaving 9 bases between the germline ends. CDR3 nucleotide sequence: TGTGCCAGCAAGATAGGAGCCGGGGAGCTGTTTTTT. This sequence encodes CASKIGAGELFF.

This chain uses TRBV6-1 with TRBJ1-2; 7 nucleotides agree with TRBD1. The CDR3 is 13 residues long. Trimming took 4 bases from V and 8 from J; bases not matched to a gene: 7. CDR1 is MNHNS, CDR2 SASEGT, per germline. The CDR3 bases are TGTGCCAGCAGTGTCGGACAGGATATCGGCTACACCTTC. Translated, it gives CASSVGQDIGYTF.

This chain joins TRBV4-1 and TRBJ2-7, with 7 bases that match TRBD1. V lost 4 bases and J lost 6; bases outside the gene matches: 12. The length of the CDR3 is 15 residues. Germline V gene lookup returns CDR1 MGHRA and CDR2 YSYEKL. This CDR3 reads CASSPTYRGPSEQYF. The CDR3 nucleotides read TGCGCCAGCAGCCCAACGTACAGGGGTCCTAGCGAGCAGTACTTC.

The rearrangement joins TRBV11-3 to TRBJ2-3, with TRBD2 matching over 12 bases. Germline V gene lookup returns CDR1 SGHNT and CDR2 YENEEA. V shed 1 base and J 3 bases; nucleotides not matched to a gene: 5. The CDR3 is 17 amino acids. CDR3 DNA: TGTGCCAGCAGCTTAGGTCTAGCGGGAGGGCCAACAGATACGCAGTATTTT. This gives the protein CASSLGLAGGPTDTQYF.

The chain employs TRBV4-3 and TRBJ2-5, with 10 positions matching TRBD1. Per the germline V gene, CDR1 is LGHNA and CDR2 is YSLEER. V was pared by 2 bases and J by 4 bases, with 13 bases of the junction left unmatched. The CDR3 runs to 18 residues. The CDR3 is CASSQKSETGGLGETQYF. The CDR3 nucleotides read TGCGCCAGCAGCCAAAAGTCCGAGACAGGGGGCTTGGGAGAGACCCAGTACTTC.

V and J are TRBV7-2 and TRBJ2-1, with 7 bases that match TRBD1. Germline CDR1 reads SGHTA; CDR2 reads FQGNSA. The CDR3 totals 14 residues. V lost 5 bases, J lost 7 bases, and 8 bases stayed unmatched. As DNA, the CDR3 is TGTGCCAGCAGCCTCCGGACAGGTTATAATGAGCAGTTCTTC. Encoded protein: CASSLRTGYNEQFF.

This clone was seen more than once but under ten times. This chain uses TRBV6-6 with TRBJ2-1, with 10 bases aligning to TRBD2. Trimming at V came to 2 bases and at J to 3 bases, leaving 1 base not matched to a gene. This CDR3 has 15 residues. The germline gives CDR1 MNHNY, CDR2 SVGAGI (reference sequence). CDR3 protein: CASSYASGGYNEQFF. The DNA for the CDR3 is TGTGCCAGCAGTTACGCTAGCGGGGGCTACAATGAGCAGTTCTTC.

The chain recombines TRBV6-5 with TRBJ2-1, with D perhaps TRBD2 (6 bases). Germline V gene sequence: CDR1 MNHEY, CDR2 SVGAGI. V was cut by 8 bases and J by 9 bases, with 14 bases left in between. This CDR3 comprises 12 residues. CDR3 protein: CASGGAAGEQFF. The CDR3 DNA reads TGTGCCAGCGGCGGGGCGGCAGGTGAGCAGTTCTTC.